The 14 T cell receptor beta chains presented below share a single source sample, sequenced in a study of cytomegalovirus exposure and HLA in healthy donors. The PCR had 60 Vbeta and 13 Jbeta primers. TCRdb's table, derived via immunoSEQ multiplex PCR, lists solely in-frame clones and lacks some. The data contain 240,000 or so clones, 70% to 90% of them singletons. The material sequenced was PBMCs. The source of these receptors is a woman aged 60-70 years in good health and CMV-seropositive.

This clone showed up just once. The chain employs TRBV7-9 and TRBJ1-4; D perhaps matches TRBD1 (5 bases). Between the trimmed V and J ends, which lost 5 bases and 5 bases, there was a span of 9 bases. Germline assignment: CDR1 SEHNR and CDR2 FQNEAQ (reference sequence). The CDR3 loop spans 13 amino acids. The chain's CDR3 is CASSQDNNEKLFF. CDR3 nucleotide sequence: TGTGCCAGCAGCCAGGACAACAATGAAAAACTGTTTTTT.

This chain joins TRBV6-6 and TRBJ2-7; D is possibly TRBD1 (6 bases). V shed 7 bases and J shed 0 bases, with 19 bases lying between them. This CDR3 is 16 amino acids long. Germline V lookup: CDR1 MNHNY, CDR2 SVGAGI (reference sequence). The CDR3 is CASTTGRTVSSYEQYF. The CDR3 nucleotides read TGTGCCAGCACCACGGGAAGGACAGTTAGCTCCTACGAGCAGTACTTC.

J is TRBJ1-4 and V is TRBV5-1; no clear D. The germline V and J ends were trimmed by 3 bases and 3 bases, with 6 bases remaining between them. The germline gives CDR1 SGHRS, CDR2 YFSETQ. CDR3 length: 13 residues. The CDR3, as DNA: TGCGCCAGCAGCTCAGAGGCTAATGAAAAACTGTTTTTT. As protein: CASSSEANEKLFF.

The chain couples TRBV5-1 to TRBJ2-1; 8 nucleotides line up with TRBD2. The V gene's germline CDR1 is SGHRS and CDR2 YFSETQ. J lost 11 bases, V lost 4 bases, and 14 bases had no gene match. The length of the CDR3 is 15 residues. CDR3: CASSLGQAREVKQFF. In DNA, the CDR3 is TGCGCCAGCAGCCTCGGTCAGGCGCGGGAGGTAAAGCAGTTCTTC.

This clone has a single count. This rearrangement joins TRBV29-1 to TRBJ2-7, with D possibly TRBD2 on 6 matching bases. V lost 8 bases and J 5 bases, leaving 19 bases between the germline ends. Germline V gives CDR1 SQVTM, CDR2 ANQGSEA. The CDR3 extends over 13 amino acids. The CDR3 DNA follows: TGCAGCCCTCGGGGGTTGGAGGACGACGAGCAGTACTTC. The encoded protein is CSPRGLEDDEQYF.

The V gene is TRBV4-2, the J gene TRBJ2-5; TRBD2 agrees at 7 bases. CDR3 length equals 14 residues. Trimming removed 3 bases from V and 5 bases from J; junction bases left unmatched: 6. Germline CDR1 reads LGHNA; CDR2 reads YNFKEQ. CDR3 in DNA: TGTGCCAGCAGCCAGGGGACTACCAAGGAGACCCAGTACTTC. Residues: CASSQGTTKETQYF.

V usage is TRBV10-1 and J usage is TRBJ2-7; TRBD2 aligns across 12 bases. The CDR3 loop spans 16 amino acids. J was trimmed by 2 bases and V by 4 bases; bases with no gene match: 6. Germline-derived CDR1 and CDR2 are WNHNN and SYGVQD (reference sequence). CDR3 in DNA: TGCGCCAGCAGTGGGGGACTAGCGGGTCCCGCCTACGAGCAGTACTTC. Translation gives CASSGGLAGPAYEQYF.

The chain uses TRBV27 and TRBJ2-5; D is perhaps TRBD1 (5 bases). V was shortened by 7 bases and J by 5 bases, with 8 bases between the two germline ends. This CDR3 is 11 amino acids long. The V gene's germline CDR1 is MNHEY and CDR2 SMNVEV (reference sequence). CDR3 bases: TGTGCCAGCAATAAGGGGGAGACCCAGTACTTC. This sequence encodes CASNKGETQYF.

CDR3 sequence reads: CASRETGAVHNEQFF. Here the CDR3 DNA reads TGTGCCAGCAGAGAGACAGGGGCAGTCCACAATGAGCAGTTCTTC. The V gene is TRBV7-9, the J gene TRBJ2-1; 8 positions agree with TRBD1. The V segment lost 6 bases and the J segment 5 bases; nucleotides outside the gene matches: 9. This CDR3 spans 15 amino acids. Germline-derived CDR1 and CDR2 are SEHNR and FQNEAQ (reference sequence).

CDR3 residues: CASTVRGTYEQYF. The DNA of the CDR3 is TGTGCCAGCACTGTTAGGGGAACCTACGAGCAGTACTTC. The chain combines TRBV6-4 with TRBJ2-7; weak D call: TRBD1 (5 bases). V dropped 7 bases and J dropped 2 bases, with 12 bases sitting between them. This CDR3 comprises 13 residues. Germline lookup yields CDR1 MRHNA and CDR2 SNTAGT.

Ten or more counts support this clone. The J gene is TRBJ1-1, the V gene TRBV28; D unclear. This CDR3 spans 14 amino acids. Trimming cost V 3 bases and J 2 bases, with 10 bases left between them. The germline CDR1 and CDR2 sequences are MDHEN and SYDVKM. The CDR3 region has the DNA TGTGCCAGCAGTTTTGCGGAGATCAACACTGAAGCTTTCTTT. It translates to CASSFAEINTEAFF.

The chain carries TRBV7-8 and TRBJ2-5, with 11 bases identical to TRBD2. The V gene end was trimmed by 3 bases and the J gene end by 9 bases; junction bases not matched to a gene: 6. The CDR3 sequence is 14 residues long. Germline lookup yields CDR1 SGHVS and CDR2 FQNEAQ. CDR3 loop: CASSLGLAAKAQYF. The CDR3 region has the DNA TGTGCCAGCAGCTTGGGACTAGCGGCAAAGGCCCAGTACTTC.

The V call is TRBV5-1, the J call TRBJ2-7; 12 bases agree with TRBD1. The V gene end was trimmed by 2 bases and the J gene end by 6 bases; junction bases not matched to a gene: 6. Germline V gives CDR1 SGHRS, CDR2 YFSETQ. CDR3 length: 15 residues. The CDR3 is CASSLPGQGAGEQYF. As DNA, the CDR3 is TGCGCCAGCAGCTTACCGGGACAGGGGGCAGGCGAGCAGTACTTC. The full variable domain, completed using reference TRBV5-1 and TRBJ2-7, is KAGVTQTPRYLIKTRGQQVTLSCSPISGHRSVSWYQQTPGQGLQFLFEYFSETQRNKGNFPGRFSGRQFSNSRSEMNVSTLELGDSALYLCASSLPGQGAGEQYFGPGTRLTVT.

The chain couples TRBV2 to TRBJ2-7, with D perhaps matching TRBD1 (6 bases). Trimming shortened V by 8 bases and J by 3 bases, and 11 bases separated the two germline ends. This CDR3 spans 12 amino acids. Per the germline V gene, CDR1 is SNHLY and CDR2 is FYNNEI. For the CDR3, the DNA is TGTGCCAGCTCGGGACACGGCTACGAGCAGTACTTC. Protein product: CASSGHGYEQYF.